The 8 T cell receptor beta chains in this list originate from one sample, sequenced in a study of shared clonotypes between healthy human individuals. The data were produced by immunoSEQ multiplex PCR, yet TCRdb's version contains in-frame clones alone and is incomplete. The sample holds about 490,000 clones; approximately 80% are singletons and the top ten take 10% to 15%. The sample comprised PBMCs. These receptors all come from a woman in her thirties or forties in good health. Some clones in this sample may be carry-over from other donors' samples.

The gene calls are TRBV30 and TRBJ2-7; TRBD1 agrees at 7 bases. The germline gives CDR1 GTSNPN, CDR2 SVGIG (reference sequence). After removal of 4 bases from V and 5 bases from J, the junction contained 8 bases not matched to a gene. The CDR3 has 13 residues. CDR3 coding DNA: TGTGCCTGGACGCGACAGGGTCTCCACGAGCAGTACTTC. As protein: CAWTRQGLHEQYF.

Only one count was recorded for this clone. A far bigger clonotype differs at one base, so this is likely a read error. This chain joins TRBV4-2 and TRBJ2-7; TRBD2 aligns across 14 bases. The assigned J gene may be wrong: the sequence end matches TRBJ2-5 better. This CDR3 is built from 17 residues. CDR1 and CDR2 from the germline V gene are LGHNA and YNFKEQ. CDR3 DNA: TGTGCCGGCAGCCCGCGACTAGCGGGAGGGATGGAAGAGACCCAGTACTTC. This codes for CAGSPRLAGGMEETQYF.

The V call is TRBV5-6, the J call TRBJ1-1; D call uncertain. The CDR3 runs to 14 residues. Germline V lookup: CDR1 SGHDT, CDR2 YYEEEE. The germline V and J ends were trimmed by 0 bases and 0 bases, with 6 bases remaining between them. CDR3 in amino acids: CASSLDSLNTEAFF. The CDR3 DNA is TGTGCCAGCAGCTTGGACAGTTTGAACACTGAAGCTTTCTTT.

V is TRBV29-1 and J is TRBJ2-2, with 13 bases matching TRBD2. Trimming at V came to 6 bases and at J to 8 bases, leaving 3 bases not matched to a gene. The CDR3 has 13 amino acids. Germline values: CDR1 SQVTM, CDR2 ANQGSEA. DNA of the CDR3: TGCAGCGTGGGGACTAGCGGGAATGGGGAGCTGTTTTTT. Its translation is CSVGTSGNGELFF.

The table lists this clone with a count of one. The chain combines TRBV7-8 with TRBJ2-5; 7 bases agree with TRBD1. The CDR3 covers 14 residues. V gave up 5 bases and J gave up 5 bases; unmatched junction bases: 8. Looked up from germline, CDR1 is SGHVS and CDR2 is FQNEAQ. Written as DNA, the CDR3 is TGTGCCAGCAGCGCCCGACAGGGCCAGGAGACCCAGTACTTC. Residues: CASSARQGQETQYF.

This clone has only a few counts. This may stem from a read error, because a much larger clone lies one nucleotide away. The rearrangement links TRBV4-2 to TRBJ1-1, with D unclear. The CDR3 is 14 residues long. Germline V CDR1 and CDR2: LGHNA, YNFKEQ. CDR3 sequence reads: CASSPPLGNTEALF. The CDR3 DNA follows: TGTGCCAGCAGCCCCCCCCTAGGGAACACTGAAGCTCTCTTT.

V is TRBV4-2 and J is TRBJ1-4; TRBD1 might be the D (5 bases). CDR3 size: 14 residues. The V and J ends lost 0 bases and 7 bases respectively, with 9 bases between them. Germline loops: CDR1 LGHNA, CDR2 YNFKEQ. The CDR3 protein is CASSQETDAEKLFF. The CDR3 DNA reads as TGTGCCAGCAGCCAAGAGACAGATGCTGAAAAACTGTTTTTT.

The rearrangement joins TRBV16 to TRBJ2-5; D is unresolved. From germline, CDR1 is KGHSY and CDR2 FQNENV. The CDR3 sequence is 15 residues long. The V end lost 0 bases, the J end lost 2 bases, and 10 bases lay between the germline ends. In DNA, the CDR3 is TGTGCCAGCAGCCAATCGGGCGCGGATCAAGAGACCCAGTACTTC. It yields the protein CASSQSGADQETQYF.